This TCR beta chain was sequenced in a study of graft-versus-host responses after intestinal transplantation. The study's findings and limits: Marrow from the recipient contained GvH clones, some of which had appeared first in ileum or blood.

A remark on this clone: As yet, its antigen is unknown.

This table comes from immunoSEQ multiplex PCR, and its TCRdb copy is limited to in-frame clones, with some not included. Here the sample spans 30,000 to 45,000 clones, 80% to 85% being singletons. This CDR3 has 14 amino acids. V was shortened by 5 bases and J by 4 bases, with 14 bases between the two germline ends. Germline assignment: CDR1 MNHNS and CDR2 SASEGT. The sequenced sample was PBMCs, obtained 1,000 to 1,300 days after transplant. The receptor was isolated from a human patient who received an intestinal transplant, so some T cells may come from the graft donor. The chain has TRBV6-1 and TRBJ1-2; D perhaps matches TRBD1 (5 bases). The CDR3 bases are TGTGCCAGCAGTTATAGGGGCGACTCCTATGGCTACACCTTC. As protein: CASSYRGDSYGYTF.